Listed here are 3 T cell receptor beta chains from one sample, sequenced in a study of monozygotic twins with inflammatory bowel disease. With the 5' RACE reads reprocessed, TCRdb shows one record per CDR3 protein and no DNA. Here the sample table reports approximately 420,000 distinct CDR3 sequences. The sample comprised blood. These receptors were taken from a human donor with ulcerative colitis or Crohn's disease, or a healthy co-twin of an affected twin (not recorded which).

The chain links TRBV9 to TRBJ2-3; TCRdb selects TRBD2, and the lack of DNA leaves this call unchecked. The V gene's germline CDR1 is SGDLS and CDR2 YYNGEE. CDR3 length: 17 residues. The CDR3 sequence: CASSVAGGTGEPDTQYF.

The V and J genes are TRBV6-1 and TRBJ1-1. CDR3 length: 13 residues. Germline assignment: CDR1 MNHNS and CDR2 SASEGT. The CDR3 sequence is CASSEVGNTEAFF.

This rearrangement joins TRBV2 to TRBJ2-3; with no DNA, the TCRdb D assignment of TRBD1 cannot be verified. The CDR3 consists of 16 residues. Germline values: CDR1 SNHLY, CDR2 FYNNEI. The CDR3 sequence is CASSGVGGGRTDTQYF.